This entry describes one T cell receptor (beta chain). Antigen unknown. The sort gate was single viable CD3+CD4+CD8-CD45RO+ cells for memory CD4+ T cells. Germline V lookup: CDR1 GTSNPN, CDR2 SVGIG (reference sequence). The CDR3 consists of 12 residues. Trimming shortened V by 0 bases and J by 5 bases, and 5 bases separated the two germline ends. This record comes from a study of memory CD4+ T cells and cytomegalovirus serostatus. The study's findings and limits: Of under 200 reported CMV TCRbeta sequences, under 70 were found in memory CD4+ repertoires.

The authors' processing: Out-of-frame sequences were removed, leaving 2,204,828 distinct TCRbeta sequences. TCRdb's copy holds only in-frame clones and misses some; the assay was immunoSEQ multiplex PCR. That table furnishes V, J and clone size, whereas the DNA furnished D and trimming. Of under 55,000 clones in the sample, approximately 78% were seen once. This clonotype originated in an adult in good health and CMV-seronegative. This chain connects TRBV30 to TRBJ1-5; unclear D gene. The material sequenced was memory CD4+ T cells from blood. The chain's CDR3 is CAWSVLDQPQHF. The CDR3 DNA sequence: TGTGCCTGGAGTGTACTCGATCAGCCCCAGCATTTT. Based on the CDR3 plus reference TRBV30 and TRBJ1-5, the full variable domain is SQTIHQWPATLVQPVGSPLSLECTVEGTSNPNLYWYRQAAGRGLQLLFYSVGIGQISSEVPQNLSASRPQDRQFILSSKKLLLSDSGFYLCAWSVLDQPQHFGDGTRLSIL.